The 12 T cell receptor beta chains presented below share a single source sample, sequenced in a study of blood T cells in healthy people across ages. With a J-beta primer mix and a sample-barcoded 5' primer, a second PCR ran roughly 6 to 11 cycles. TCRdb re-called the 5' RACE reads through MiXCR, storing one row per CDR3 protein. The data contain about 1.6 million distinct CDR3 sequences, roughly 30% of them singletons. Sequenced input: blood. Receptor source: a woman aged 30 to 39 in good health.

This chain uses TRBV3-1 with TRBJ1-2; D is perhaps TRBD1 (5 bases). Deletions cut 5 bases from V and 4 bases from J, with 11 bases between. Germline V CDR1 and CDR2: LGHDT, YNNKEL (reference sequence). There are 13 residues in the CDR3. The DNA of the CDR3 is TGTGCCAGCAGCTTCGACAGACCCTATGGCTACACCTTC. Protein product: CASSFDRPYGYTF.

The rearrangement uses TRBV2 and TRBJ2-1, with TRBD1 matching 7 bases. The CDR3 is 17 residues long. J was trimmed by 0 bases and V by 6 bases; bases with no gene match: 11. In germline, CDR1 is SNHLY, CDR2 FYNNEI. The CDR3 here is CASSLKQGLGSYNEQFF. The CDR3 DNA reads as TGTGCCAGCAGCCTCAAACAGGGGCTGGGCTCCTACAATGAGCAGTTCTTC. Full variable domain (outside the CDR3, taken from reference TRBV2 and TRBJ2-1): EPEVTQTPSHQVTQMGQEVILRCVPISNHLYFYWYRQILGQKVEFLVSFYNNEISEKSEIFDDQFSVERPDGSNFTLKIRSTKLEDSAMYFCASSLKQGLGSYNEQFFGPGTRLTVL.

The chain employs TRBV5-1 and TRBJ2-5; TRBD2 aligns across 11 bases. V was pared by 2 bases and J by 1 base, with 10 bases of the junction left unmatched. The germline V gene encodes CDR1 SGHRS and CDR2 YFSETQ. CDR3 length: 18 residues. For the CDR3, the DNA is TGCGCCAGCAGCTTCGTCGGCCTAGCGGGGGGAATCCAAGAGACCCAGTACTTC. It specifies CASSFVGLAGGIQETQYF.

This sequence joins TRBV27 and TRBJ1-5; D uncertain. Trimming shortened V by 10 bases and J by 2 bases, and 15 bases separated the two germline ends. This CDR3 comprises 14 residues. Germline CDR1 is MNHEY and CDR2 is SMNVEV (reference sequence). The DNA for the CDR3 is TGTGCCAACACCGAGAAGGTAGGCAATCAGCCCCAGCATTTT. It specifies CANTEKVGNQPQHF.

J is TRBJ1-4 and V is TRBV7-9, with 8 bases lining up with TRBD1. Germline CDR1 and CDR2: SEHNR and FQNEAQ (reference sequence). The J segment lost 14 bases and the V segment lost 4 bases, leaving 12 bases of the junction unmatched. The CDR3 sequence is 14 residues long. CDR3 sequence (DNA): TGTGCCAGCAGCTCGGGCGGGACAGGTGGTTTGCTGTTTTTT. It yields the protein CASSSGGTGGLLFF.

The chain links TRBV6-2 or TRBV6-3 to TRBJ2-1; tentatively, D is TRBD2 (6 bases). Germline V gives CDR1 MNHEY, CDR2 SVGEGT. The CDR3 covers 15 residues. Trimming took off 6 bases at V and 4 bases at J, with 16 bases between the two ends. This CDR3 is CASSHGGPEYNEQFF. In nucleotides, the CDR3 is TGTGCCAGCAGCCACGGGGGACCGGAATACAATGAGCAGTTCTTC.

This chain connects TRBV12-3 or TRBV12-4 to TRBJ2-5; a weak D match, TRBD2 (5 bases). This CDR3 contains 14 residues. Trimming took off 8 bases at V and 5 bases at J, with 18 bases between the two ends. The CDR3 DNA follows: TGTGCCAGCGGCCCACCGGGGTACGGGGAGACCCAGTACTTC. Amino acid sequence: CASGPPGYGETQYF.

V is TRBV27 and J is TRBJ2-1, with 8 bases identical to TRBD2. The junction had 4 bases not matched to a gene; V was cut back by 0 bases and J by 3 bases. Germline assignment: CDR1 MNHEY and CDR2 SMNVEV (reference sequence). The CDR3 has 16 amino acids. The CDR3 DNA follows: TGTGCCAGCAGTTTATCGGCGGGGGGCCGCTACAATGAGCAGTTCTTC. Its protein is CASSLSAGGRYNEQFF.

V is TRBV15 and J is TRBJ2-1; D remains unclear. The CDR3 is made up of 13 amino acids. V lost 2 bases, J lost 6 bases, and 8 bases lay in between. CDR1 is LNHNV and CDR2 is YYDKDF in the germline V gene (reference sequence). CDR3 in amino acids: CATSRPLRNEQFF. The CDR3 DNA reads TGTGCCACCAGCAGACCGCTCCGCAATGAGCAGTTCTTC.

For the CDR3, the DNA is TGTGCCAGCAACCTATTCCGGGACTCCAATCAGCCCCAGCATTTT. As protein: CASNLFRDSNQPQHF. The rearrangement uses TRBV28 and TRBJ1-5, with D possibly matching TRBD1 (5 bases). CDR3 length: 15 amino acids. Trimming left V 7 bases short and J 3 bases short, with 16 bases between. Germline-derived CDR1 and CDR2 are MDHEN and SYDVKM.

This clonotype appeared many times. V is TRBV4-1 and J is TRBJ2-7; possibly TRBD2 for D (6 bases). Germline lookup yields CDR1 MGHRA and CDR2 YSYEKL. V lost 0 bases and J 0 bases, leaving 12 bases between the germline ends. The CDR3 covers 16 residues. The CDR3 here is CASSQDPGVSSYEQYF. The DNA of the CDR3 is TGCGCCAGCAGCCAAGACCCGGGGGTAAGCTCCTACGAGCAGTACTTC.

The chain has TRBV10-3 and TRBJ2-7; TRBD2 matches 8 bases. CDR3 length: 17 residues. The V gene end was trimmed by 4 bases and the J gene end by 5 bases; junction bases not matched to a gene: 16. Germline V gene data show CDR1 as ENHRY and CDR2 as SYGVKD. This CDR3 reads CAISAIPGERETHEQYF. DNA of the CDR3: TGTGCCATCAGTGCAATCCCCGGGGAGCGGGAGACCCACGAGCAGTACTTC.